The clone carrying this TCR beta chain was recorded at least ten times. Construction of TCR beta libraries relied on iRepertoire HTBI primers and on Arm-PCR targeting CDR3 regions. MiXCR, run by TCRdb on the multiplex PCR reads, gives a single entry per CDR3 protein. There are about 620,000 distinct CDR3 sequences in the sample; about 15% occur only once, and 15% to 20% lies in the top ten. This sample was taken from a study of regulatory T cells in long-lasting Graves disease. Stated time point: newly diagnosed GD, antithyroid drugs for less than 3 months. PBMC RNA was the source of the TCR library. American Thyroid Association guidelines served as the basis for diagnosing Graves' disease. This sample also belongs to another study, concerning T cells in Graves' hyperthyroidism and ophthalmopathy. That publication notes: The TCR CDR3 first-round RT-PCR relied on the HTBI primer set.

The receptor was derived from a woman in her thirties with Graves disease. Sequenced here: peripheral blood mononuclear cells (PBMCs), sampled at new diagnosis, from a patient treated with antithyroid drugs.

In DNA, the CDR3 is TGTGCCAGCAGTAAACACCGGGACGGATTGTCCTACGAGCAGTACTTC. This sequence encodes CASSKHRDGLSYEQYF. The rearrangement joins TRBV27 to TRBJ2-7; D may match TRBD1 or TRBD2 (5 bases each). V lost 5 bases and J lost 1, with 18 bases in between. Germline CDR1 reads MNHEY; CDR2 reads SMNVEV (reference sequence). CDR3 size: 16 residues.